This T cell receptor beta chain originates from a study of response to subunit inactivated influenza vaccine. TCRdb used MiXCR to reprocess the RT-PCR reads, holding one entry per CDR3 protein. Among about 830,000 distinct CDR3 sequences listed, around a sixth were seen once. Trimming took 4 bases from V and 7 from J, leaving 8 bases between them. Germline V CDR1 and CDR2: MGHDK, SYGVNS. The CDR3 runs to 11 residues. The receptor comes from a man aged 50 to 59 who received an inactivated influenza vaccine. The sample was PBMCs from blood, taken 5 days after vaccination. The chain has TRBV25-1 and TRBJ2-7; D remains unclear. CDR3 sequence reads: CASSGILEQYF. The CDR3 nucleotides read TGTGCCAGCAGTGGGATACTAGAGCAGTACTTC.